These T cell receptor beta chains were read from a single sample in a study of neurological immune-mediated disorders. One entry per CDR3 protein results from TCRdb running MiXCR on the 5' RACE reads. The data contain tens of thousands of distinct CDR3 sequences, less than 4% of them singletons. The sequenced material came from PBMCs. The receptors originated from a man younger than 45 with multiple sclerosis. The conserved cysteine and the conserved F or W are not part of the CDR3 here. Each record gives: D gene, V gene, CDR3 protein. The D gene is left open where the match is weak.

D gene: NA; V gene: TRBV2; CDR3 protein: ASSEWGQGGVRNEQF
D gene: TRBD2; V gene: TRBV20-1; CDR3 protein: SAKSGGARGTQY
D gene: TRBD1; V gene: TRBV7-8; CDR3 protein: ASIQGALGTGELF
D gene: NA; V gene: TRBV20-1; CDR3 protein: SAPPDYTPNIQY
D gene: NA; V gene: TRBV4-1; CDR3 protein: ASSQEDKTVNSNQPQH
D gene: NA; V gene: TRBV11-2; CDR3 protein: ASSRRNMGTDTQY
D gene: NA; V gene: TRBV5-1; CDR3 protein: ASRQGPANTGELF
D gene: NA; V gene: TRBV7-9; CDR3 protein: ASSLALGPYNEQF
D gene: NA; V gene: TRBV12-3/TRBV12-4; CDR3 protein: ASSLRAGHPGKLF
D gene: NA; V gene: TRBV27; CDR3 protein: ASSFGTEAF
D gene: NA; V gene: TRBV20-1; CDR3 protein: SAPSQTGPGELF
D gene: NA; V gene: TRBV4-1; CDR3 protein: ASSQDRGFTSYNEQF
D gene: NA; V gene: TRBV7-2; CDR3 protein: ASAQGGLTGLQETQY
D gene: NA; V gene: TRBV29-1; CDR3 protein: SVAKGADQPQN
D gene: TRBD2; V gene: TRBV4-1; CDR3 protein: ASSQELDGGTSYEQY
D gene: TRBD1; V gene: TRBV12-3/TRBV12-4; CDR3 protein: ASSFGQGGNSPLH
D gene: NA; V gene: TRBV2; CDR3 protein: ASSELLAYTDTQY
D gene: NA; V gene: TRBV5-5; CDR3 protein: ASSERSGAPLFGGELF
D gene: NA; V gene: TRBV10-3; CDR3 protein: AISESKAGELF
D gene: NA; V gene: TRBV20-1; CDR3 protein: SARWGTNYGYT
D gene: TRBD2; V gene: TRBV5-1; CDR3 protein: ASSLSGAKETQY
D gene: NA; V gene: TRBV3-1; CDR3 protein: ASSQVRSESRETQY
D gene: NA; V gene: TRBV5-1; CDR3 protein: ASSPHPGSYEQY
D gene: NA; V gene: TRBV5-1; CDR3 protein: ASSYWGRNTEAF
D gene: NA; V gene: TRBV7-8; CDR3 protein: ASSDRTPGRTKNIQY
D gene: TRBD1; V gene: TRBV27; CDR3 protein: ASSSPDREYNSPLH
D gene: NA; V gene: TRBV21-1; CDR3 protein: ASSSRRNEKLF
D gene: TRBD1; V gene: TRBV7-2; CDR3 protein: ASSTDRVVRGLF
D gene: NA; V gene: TRBV20-1; CDR3 protein: SARTVEKLF
D gene: NA; V gene: TRBV12-3/TRBV12-4; CDR3 protein: ASSLEPSYGYT
D gene: NA; V gene: TRBV4-3; CDR3 protein: ASSQDSPRDYNSPLN
D gene: NA; V gene: TRBV20-1; CDR3 protein: SVGRGVTDTQY
D gene: NA; V gene: TRBV29-1; CDR3 protein: SAVEGGRNQPQH
D gene: NA; V gene: TRBV27; CDR3 protein: ASRPYDTSNQPQN
D gene: NA; V gene: TRBV27; CDR3 protein: ASSLARASNQPQH
D gene: TRBD1; V gene: TRBV20-1; CDR3 protein: SAREPTGIQPQH
D gene: NA; V gene: TRBV7-9; CDR3 protein: ASSSLGEQF
D gene: TRBD2; V gene: TRBV2; CDR3 protein: ASSEPVGLAGETQY
D gene: NA; V gene: TRBV20-1; CDR3 protein: SARDSRSVNEQF
D gene: NA; V gene: TRBV5-1; CDR3 protein: ASSLWNPSTDTQY
D gene: NA; V gene: TRBV5-1; CDR3 protein: ASAYRDSSYEQY
D gene: NA; V gene: TRBV6-5; CDR3 protein: ASRKRPPSWGPQH
D gene: NA; V gene: TRBV7-8; CDR3 protein: ASSLMERLRNEQY
D gene: NA; V gene: TRBV9; CDR3 protein: ASSAGSSYNEQF
D gene: TRBD1; V gene: TRBV7-2; CDR3 protein: ASSLRDRGATNEKLF
D gene: NA; V gene: TRBV5-1; CDR3 protein: ASSLVPQETQY
D gene: TRBD2; V gene: TRBV12-3/TRBV12-4; CDR3 protein: ASSLSASGGNEQF
D gene: TRBD1; V gene: TRBV20-1; CDR3 protein: SGSQGAGEKLF
D gene: NA; V gene: TRBV12-3/TRBV12-4; CDR3 protein: ASSRSQTQY
D gene: NA; V gene: TRBV6-1; CDR3 protein: ASSPGPYYNEQF
D gene: NA; V gene: TRBV12-5; CDR3 protein: ASGPDTNTEAF